These 16 T cell receptor beta chains originate from one sample sequenced in a study of T cells expressing NK-cell markers. Following a re-call of the 5' RACE reads, TCRdb has one entry per CDR3 protein and lacks DNA. This table lists approximately 460,000 distinct CDR3 sequences. Material: blood T cells: a sorted CD56 or NKG2C T cell subset, CD4+ or CD8+ T cells, or bulk PBMC T cells (not recorded which). These receptors all come from a woman between 18 and 75 years old in good health.

This chain joins TRBV16 and TRBJ2-1. CDR1 KGHSY and CDR2 FQNENV come from the germline V gene. This CDR3 has 13 amino acids. CDR3 protein: CASSQFLRNEQFF.

This rearrangement joins TRBV11-2 to TRBJ2-5; the TCRdb call, TRBD1, lacks DNA for checking. The V gene's germline CDR1 is SGHAT and CDR2 FQNNGV. The CDR3 sequence is 13 residues long. The CDR3 here is CASSLWGAETQYF.

The genes are TRBV12-3 or TRBV12-4 and TRBJ2-5; TCRdb proposes TRBD2, but this gene call is untestable without DNA. The CDR3 runs 16 residues. CDR3 amino acids: CASSQGLAGFQETQYF.

The chain combines TRBV18 with TRBJ2-7; TCRdb names TRBD2, which stays unverified in the absence of DNA. The CDR3 totals 15 residues. Germline V gives CDR1 KGHSH, CDR2 LQKENI. The CDR3 reads CASSPGASGTYEQYF. The whole variable domain, filled in from reference TRBV18 and TRBJ2-7, reads NAGVMQNPRHLVRRRGQEARLRCSPMKGHSHVYWYRQLPEEGLKFMVYLQKENIIDESGMPKERFSAEFPKEGPSILRIQQVVRGDSAAYFCASSPGASGTYEQYFGPGTRLTVT.

V and J are TRBV15 and TRBJ2-2. The length of the CDR3 is 16 residues. Germline V gene data show CDR1 as LNHNV and CDR2 as YYDKDF (reference sequence). The CDR3 sequence is CATSRGSTPRFGELFF.

The rearrangement uses TRBV7-3 and TRBJ2-2; the D gene TCRdb calls, TRBD2, cannot be checked with no DNA. Germline loops: CDR1 SGHTA, CDR2 FQGTGA. There are 14 residues in the CDR3. The CDR3 sequence: CASSLTGPDGELFF.

J is TRBJ1-1 and V is TRBV20-1; TCRdb picks TRBD1, but there is no DNA to check that call. Germline V gene data show CDR1 as DFQATT and CDR2 as SNEGSKA (reference sequence). This CDR3 spans 13 amino acids. The CDR3 sequence: CSARGDRGTEAFF.

CDR3 region: CASSRNGQEGGYTF. V is TRBV4-2 and J is TRBJ1-2; TCRdb's assignment of TRBD1 cannot be checked, as there is no DNA. Germline CDR1 is LGHNA and CDR2 is YNFKEQ. This CDR3 is built from 14 residues.

The chain is built from TRBV29-1 and TRBJ1-2; TCRdb's D gene call, TRBD1, goes unchecked for lack of DNA. This CDR3 comprises 13 residues. The germline V gene has CDR1 SQVTM and CDR2 ANQGSEA. CDR3 loop: CSVEEGVIYGYTF.

CDR3 sequence: CASSPNVGADQPQHF. The chain joins TRBV5-1 to TRBJ1-5; checking the TCRdb D call of TRBD1 is not possible without DNA. The length of the CDR3 is 15 residues. Germline V gives CDR1 SGHRS, CDR2 YFSETQ.

The rearrangement joins TRBV18 to TRBJ2-5; as DNA is missing, the TRBD1 call by TCRdb cannot be tested. The CDR3 length is 15 residues. Germline V gene sequence: CDR1 KGHSH, CDR2 LQKENI. The CDR3: CASSPTPNREETQYF.

CDR3 amino acids: CASSVAGTGQETQYF. V is TRBV9 and J is TRBJ2-5; TCRdb gives TRBD1 as the D gene, but with no DNA this cannot be confirmed. The CDR3 has 15 residues. Germline CDR1 reads SGDLS; CDR2 reads YYNGEE.

The rearrangement uses TRBV12-3 or TRBV12-4 and TRBJ2-7. The CDR3 is 14 amino acids. The CDR3 sequence is CASSPTTQTYEQYF.

This chain joins TRBV12-3 or TRBV12-4 and TRBJ1-4; TCRdb's assignment of TRBD1 cannot be checked, as there is no DNA. This CDR3 comprises 15 residues. The CDR3 is CASSLGAGAGEKLFF.

This chain links TRBV24-1 with TRBJ2-6. The CDR3 sequence is 17 residues long. CDR1 and CDR2 (germline): KGHDR, SFDVKD. CDR3 protein: CATSDWDISSGANVLTF.

The chain employs TRBV7-2 and TRBJ2-1. In germline, CDR1 is SGHTA, CDR2 FQGNSA. The CDR3 totals 16 residues. The CDR3 protein is CASSLTLGTAYNEQFF.